Presented here are 2 T cell receptor beta chains from one specimen sequenced in a study of technical replicates of blood from four donors. Libraries were prepared by immunoSEQ multiplex PCR; TCRdb keeps only in-frame clonotypes and omits some of them. There are about 68,000 clones in the sample; roughly 97% occur only once, and roughly 0.25% lies in the top ten. The sequencing sample was made of T cells isolated from PBMCs. The receptors here all came from a human donor in good health.

The chain recombines TRBV2 with TRBJ2-7; tentatively, D is TRBD2 (6 bases). V was cut by 11 bases and J by 2 bases, with 19 bases left in between. Germline loops: CDR1 SNHLY, CDR2 FYNNEI. This CDR3 has 14 amino acids. The CDR3 protein is CACRDFSSTYEQYF. The CDR3 DNA reads as TGTGCCTGCCGGGACTTTTCTTCTACCTACGAGCAGTACTTC.

CDR3 sequence (DNA): TGTGCCAGCAGTTTCGGACTATTTCACGATGAGCAGTTCTTC. It codes for CASSFGLFHDEQFF. The rearrangement uses TRBV28 and TRBJ2-1; a weak D match, TRBD2 (6 bases). The CDR3 totals 14 residues. The V and J ends lost 3 bases and 8 bases respectively, with 14 bases between them. The germline V gene encodes CDR1 MDHEN and CDR2 SYDVKM.